The present TCR beta chain was sequenced within a study of T cells in Graves' hyperthyroidism and ophthalmopathy. Regarding the study as a whole: Most clonotypes that expanded in the thyroid above 0.001 also showed up in blood. Researchers report that a 13 V-J model separated ophthalmopathy from stable hyperthyroidism.

Comment on this clonotype: Its cognate antigen is unknown. The CDR3 ends on some other residue instead of the conserved phenylalanine or tryptophan, so this is likely a read error. It is unclear where the CDR3 begins or ends on the DNA, so no DNA is shown, and the CDR3 is as TCRdb lists it.

A total of 12 residues make up the CDR3, ends included. In germline, CDR1 is SGHVS, CDR2 FQNEAQ. Amplified regions were TCR beta CDR3 sequences from RNA transcripts. TCR CDR3 underwent first-round RT-PCR with the HTBI primer set. TCRdb analysed the multiplex PCR reads with MiXCR anew, one entry per CDR3 protein. The table records about 700,000 distinct CDR3 sequences, nearly 45% of them present only once. The sequencing sample was made of peripheral blood or thyroid tissue (not recorded which). The TCR originated in an adult man with Graves' disease, either hyperthyroidism or ophthalmopathy (not recorded which). V and J are TRBV7-8 and TRBJ2-5; the table's D gene call, TRBD2, was not cross checked with the DNA. This chain's CDR3 is CASSLVRGRTNT.